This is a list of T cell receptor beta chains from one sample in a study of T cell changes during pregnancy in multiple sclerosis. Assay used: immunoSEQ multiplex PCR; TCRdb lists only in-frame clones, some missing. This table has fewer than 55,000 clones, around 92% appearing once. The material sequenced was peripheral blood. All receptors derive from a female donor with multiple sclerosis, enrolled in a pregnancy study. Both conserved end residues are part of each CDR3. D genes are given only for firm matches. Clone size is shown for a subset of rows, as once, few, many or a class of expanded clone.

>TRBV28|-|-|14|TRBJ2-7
TGTGCCAGCACTCCGACAGGTAGCTCCTACGAGCAGTACTTC
CASTPTGSSYEQYF
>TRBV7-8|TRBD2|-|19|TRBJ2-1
TGTGCCAGCAGCTTTCCGGGACTAGCGGGAGATGGGTGGAAAGATGAGCAGTTCTTC
CASSFPGLAGDGWKDEQFF
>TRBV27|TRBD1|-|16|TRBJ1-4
TGTGCCAGCAGTTTATCGGGGACAGAAATAAATGAAAAACTGTTTTTT
CASSLSGTEINEKLFF
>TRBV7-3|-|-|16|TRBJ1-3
TGTGCCAGCAGCTTAGGGCCTGTCAGCTCTGGAAACACCATATATTTT
CASSLGPVSSGNTIYF
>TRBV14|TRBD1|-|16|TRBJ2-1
TGTGCCACCATGGGACAGGGGCCGTCCTCCTACAATGAGCAGTTCTTC
CATMGQGPSSYNEQFF
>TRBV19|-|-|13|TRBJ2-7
TGTGCCAGTAGTCGCACCCTCCAGTTTTACCAGTACTTC
CASSRTLQFYQYF
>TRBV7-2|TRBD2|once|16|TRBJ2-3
TGTGCCAGCAGCTTAGCTCTGAGCCTAGCGGGAGGAACGCAGTATTTT
CASSLALSLAGGTQYF
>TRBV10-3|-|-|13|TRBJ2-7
TGTGCCATCAGTGAGTCTGTGGCGTACGAGCAGTACTTC
CAISESVAYEQYF
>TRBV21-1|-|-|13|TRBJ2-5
TGTGCCAGCAGCAAAGCAGGTCGGGAGACCCAGTACTTC
CASSKAGRETQYF
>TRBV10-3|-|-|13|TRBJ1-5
TGTGCCATCAGTGGGGGTTTCAATCAGCCCCAGCATTTT
CAISGGFNQPQHF
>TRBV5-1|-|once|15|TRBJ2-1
TGCGCCAGCAGCTTGGAGAGCGGACGCTACAATGAGCAGTTCTTC
CASSLESGRYNEQFF
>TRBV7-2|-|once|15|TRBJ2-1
TGTGCCAGCAGCCCAGGGGGGACTCGACACAATGAGCAGTTCTTC
CASSPGGTRHNEQFF
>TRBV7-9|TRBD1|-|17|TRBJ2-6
TGTGCCAGCAGCTCAGGACAGGGGAGGTCTGGGGCCAACGTCCTGACTTTC
CASSSGQGRSGANVLTF
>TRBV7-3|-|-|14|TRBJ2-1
TGTGCCAGCAGCTTAAACCAGAACAGCAATGAGCAGTTCTTC
CASSLNQNSNEQFF
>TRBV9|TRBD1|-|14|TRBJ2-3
TGTGCCAGCAGCGTAGGACAGGGGACAGATACGCAGTATTTT
CASSVGQGTDTQYF
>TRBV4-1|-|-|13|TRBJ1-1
TGCGCCAGCAGCCAAGGGGTCTTCACTGAAGCTTTCTTT
CASSQGVFTEAFF
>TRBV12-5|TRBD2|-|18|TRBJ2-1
TGTGCTAGTGGTTTGTCCTCAAGTCCGGGAGGGCTCTACAATGAGCAGTTCTTC
CASGLSSSPGGLYNEQFF
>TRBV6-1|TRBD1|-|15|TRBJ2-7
TGTGCCAGCAGGACACCCAGGGGGCCTTCCTACGAGCAGTACTTC
CASRTPRGPSYEQYF
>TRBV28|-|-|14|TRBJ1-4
TGTGCCAGCAGCCCGACAGGAGTTAAAAAAAAACTGTTTTTT
CASSPTGVKKKLFF
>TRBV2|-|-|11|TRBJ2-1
TGTGCCAGCAGAATAAACAATGAGCAGTTCTTC
CASRINNEQFF
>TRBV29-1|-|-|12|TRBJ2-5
TGCAGCGTGGGGTTGTACCAAGAGACCCAGTACTTC
CSVGLYQETQYF
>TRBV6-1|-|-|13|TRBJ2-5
TGTGCCAGCAGTGTACAGGCCCGGGAGACCCAGTACTTC
CASSVQARETQYF
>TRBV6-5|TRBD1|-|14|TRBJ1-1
TGTGCCAGCAGTTTCCAGGGGGGGGCCACTGAAGCTTTCTTT
CASSFQGGATEAFF
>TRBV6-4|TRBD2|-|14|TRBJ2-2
TGTGCCAGCAGTGACGGGAGGGCCACCGGGGAGCTGTTTTTT
CASSDGRATGELFF
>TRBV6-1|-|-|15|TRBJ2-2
TGTGCCAGCAGTGATATACAGGGAGCGACCGGGGAGCTGTTTTTT
CASSDIQGATGELFF
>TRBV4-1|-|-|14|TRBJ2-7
TGCGCCAGCAGCCCCGCTCAGGGTCCCCACGAGCAGTACTTC
CASSPAQGPHEQYF
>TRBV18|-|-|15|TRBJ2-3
TGTGCCAGCTCGAACAGAGCCTCTAGCACAGATACGCAGTATTTT
CASSNRASSTDTQYF
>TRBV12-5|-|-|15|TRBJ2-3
TGTGCTAGTGGTTTGCCCGACGGGGTTTCAGATACGCAGTATTTT
CASGLPDGVSDTQYF
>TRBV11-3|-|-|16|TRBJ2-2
TGTGCCAGCAGCTTACCTAGCAGGCACAGCACCGGGGAGCTGTTTTTT
CASSLPSRHSTGELFF
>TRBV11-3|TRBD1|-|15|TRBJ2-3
TGTGCCAGCAGCTTAGAAGGGACAGGGGAAGATACGCAGTATTTT
CASSLEGTGEDTQYF
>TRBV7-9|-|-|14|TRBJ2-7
TGTGCCAGCAGCTTGGGCAGGAGCTCCTACGAGCAGTACTTC
CASSLGRSSYEQYF
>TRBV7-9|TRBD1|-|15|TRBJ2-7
TGTGCCAGCAGCCGCCGGGACAGATCCTCCTACGAGCAGTACTTC
CASSRRDRSSYEQYF
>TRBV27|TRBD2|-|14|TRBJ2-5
TGTGCCAGCAGTTTGGGGGGGTCCCAAGAGACCCAGTACTTC
CASSLGGSQETQYF
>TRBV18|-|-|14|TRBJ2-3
TGTGCCAGCTCATCTTTTGCGGGGGCCGATACGCAGTATTTT
CASSSFAGADTQYF
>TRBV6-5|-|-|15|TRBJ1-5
TGTGCCAGCAGTTACTCGGCAGGTAGCAATCAGCCCCAGCATTTT
CASSYSAGSNQPQHF
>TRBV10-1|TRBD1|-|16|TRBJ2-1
TGCGCCAGCAGTGGTTCTCATGAGGGGGCTCACAATGAGCAGTTCTTC
CASSGSHEGAHNEQFF
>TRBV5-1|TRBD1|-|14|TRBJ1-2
TGCGCCAGCAGCATGAAACAGGGGAACTATGGCTACACCTTC
CASSMKQGNYGYTF
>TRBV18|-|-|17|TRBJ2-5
TGTGCCAGCTCACCAGCTTTTACGACACCCCTTCAAGAGACCCAGTACTTC
CASSPAFTTPLQETQYF
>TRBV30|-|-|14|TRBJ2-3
TGTGCCTGGAGTCCCTTGATTAGCACAGATACGCAGTATTTT
CAWSPLISTDTQYF
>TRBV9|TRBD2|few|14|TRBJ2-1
TGTGCCAGCAGTACCGGGAGGCGGAGGAATGAGCAGTTCTTC
CASSTGRRRNEQFF
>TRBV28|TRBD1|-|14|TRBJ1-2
TGTGCCAGCTGGGGGACAGGGGAAATGGTTGGCTACACCTTC
CASWGTGEMVGYTF
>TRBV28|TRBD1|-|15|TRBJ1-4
TGTGCCAGCAGTCCCGCCGGGACAGGGGATGAAAAACTGTTTTTT
CASSPAGTGDEKLFF